These T cell receptor beta chains were read from a single sample in a study of OX40 agonist ivuxolimab in advanced cancers. Assay used: immunoSEQ multiplex PCR; TCRdb lists only in-frame clones, some missing. The profile shows tens of thousands of clones, around 90% of them singletons. The sequences come from CD4+ or CD8+ T cells sorted from blood, collected in a trial of the OX40 agonist ivuxolimab. The receptors were sampled from an adult with an advanced solid tumor such as melanoma, head and neck, liver or kidney cancer. CDR3s include the opening cysteine and the closing phenylalanine or tryptophan. The order of the fields is clone size, D gene, J gene, V gene, CDR3 protein, CDR3 DNA. D genes are given only for firm matches. Clone size is stated in some rows and not others, as once, few, many or a class when expanded.

>.|.|TRBJ1-3|TRBV6-5
CASSPRALSGNTIYF
TGTGCCAGCAGTCCTCGGGCGCTCTCTGGAAACACCATATATTTT
>few|.|TRBJ1-2|TRBV29-1
CSVEFVQGGGYTF
TGCAGCGTTGAATTCGTCCAGGGTGGCGGCTACACCTTC
>.|.|TRBJ1-4|TRBV9
CASSPGPPNEKLFF
TGTGCCAGCAGCCCTGGGCCGCCTAATGAAAAACTGTTTTTT
>.|TRBD1|TRBJ1-1|TRBV4-2
CASSQDRINTEAFF
TGTGCCAGCAGCCAGGACAGGATAAACACTGAAGCTTTCTTT
>few|.|TRBJ1-3|TRBV27
CASRSGTPDSGNTIYF
TGTGCCAGCAGATCCGGGACACCTGACTCTGGAAACACCATATATTTT
>.|.|TRBJ2-1|TRBV14
CASSQTRRGVPFF
TGTGCCAGCAGCCAAACCCGGAGGGGGGTGCCGTTCTTC
>once|TRBD2|TRBJ2-3|TRBV7-8
CASSLVGAGAGDTQYF
TGTGCCAGCAGCTTAGTGGGAGCGGGAGCAGGGGATACGCAGTATTTT
>.|.|TRBJ1-2|TRBV5-4
CASSFSGTLRSYTF
TGTGCCAGCAGCTTTAGCGGGACCCTTAGGAGCTACACCTTC
>.|TRBD2|TRBJ2-1|TRBV10-2
CASSGIAGGRIYEQFF
TGCGCCAGCAGTGGGATAGCGGGAGGGCGTATCTATGAGCAGTTCTTC
>once|.|TRBJ2-7|TRBV20-1
CSAPEPYEQYF
TGCAGTGCCCCGGAACCCTACGAGCAGTACTTC
>.|.|TRBJ2-7|TRBV2
CASSDPRLDREQYF
TGTGCCAGCAGTGACCCTAGACTAGATCGCGAGCAGTACTTC
>.|TRBD1|TRBJ1-2|TRBV5-4
CASSPDRAVDYGYTF
TGTGCCAGCAGCCCCGACAGGGCGGTGGACTATGGCTACACCTTC
>.|.|TRBJ2-4|TRBV27
CASSSIYQSGGLKNIQYF
TGTGCCAGCAGTTCTATATATCAGTCCGGGGGGCTTAAAAACATTCAGTACTTC
>.|.|TRBJ2-7|TRBV6-5
CASRPTGTPNLGNF
TGTGCCAGCAGGCCAACCGGGACCCCAAATTTAGGTAACTTC
>.|.|TRBJ2-1|TRBV11-2
CASSLVAVSEQFF
TGTGCCAGCAGCTTAGTCGCCGTGTCCGAGCAGTTCTTC
>.|.|TRBJ2-1|TRBV14
CASSQGASYNEQFF
TGTGCCAGCAGCCAAGGAGCCTCCTACAATGAGCAGTTCTTC
>.|TRBD1|TRBJ2-7|TRBV4-3
CASSQDGWGVTGGYEQYF
TGCGCCAGCAGCCAAGATGGTTGGGGGGTGACAGGGGGCTACGAGCAGTACTTC
>.|.|TRBJ2-1|TRBV7-6
CASSFPTTKNEQFF
TGTGCCAGCAGCTTCCCCACGACGAAGAATGAGCAGTTCTTC
>.|.|TRBJ2-2|TRBV7-2
CASSPGRSGELFF
TGTGCCAGCAGCCCAGGACGGTCGGGAGAGCTGTTTTTT
>.|.|TRBJ1-1|TRBV4-3
CASSQDRGFAEAFF
TGCGCCAGCAGCCAAGATCGGGGGTTCGCTGAAGCTTTCTTT
>.|TRBD1|TRBJ1-5|TRBV28
CASKTGGLNQPQHF
TGTGCCAGCAAGACAGGGGGCCTCAATCAGCCCCAGCATTTT
>.|TRBD2|TRBJ2-7|TRBV27
CASSSYLAGGTSYEQYF
TGTGCCAGCAGTTCGTACCTAGCGGGAGGCACGTCTTACGAGCAGTACTTC
>.|TRBD1|TRBJ2-5|TRBV27
CASSTGQGRHQETQYF
TGTGCCAGCAGTACCGGACAGGGCCGTCACCAAGAGACCCAGTACTTC